Listed below are T cell receptor beta chains from one sample, sequenced in a study of shared clonotypes between healthy human individuals. This table comes from immunoSEQ multiplex PCR, and its TCRdb copy is limited to in-frame clones, with some not included. The sample contains 600,000 to 800,000 clones, 72% of which appear only once. The specimen was memory CD4+ T cells sorted from blood. These receptor sequences come from a woman aged 30 to 39 in good health. Each CDR3 is given with its conserved first and last residue. A D gene is named only where the DNA matches it firmly. Some rows mark clone size as missing; the rest say once, few, many or name a class of expanded clone.

TRBJ1-2,-,TRBV19,-,TGTGCCAGTAGTATACCGAGTACAGGGAACTATGGCTACACCTTC,CASSIPSTGNYGYTF
TRBJ1-2,-,TRBV28,-,TGTGCCAGCAGAGGGGGGGGCAACTATGGCTACACCTTC,CASRGGGNYGYTF
TRBJ1-5,many,TRBV15,TRBD1,TGTGCCACCAGCTCTCGGACAGGGGGGCGAAGCAATCAGCCCCAGCATTTT,CATSSRTGGRSNQPQHF
TRBJ2-7,-,TRBV5-4,-,TGTGCCAGCAGCTTGGAGGACATAGGAGGCGAGCAGTACTTC,CASSLEDIGGEQYF
TRBJ2-7,-,TRBV2,-,TGTGCCAGCATAGGACTTACCCTTCCTCTCTCCTACGAGCAGTACTTC,CASIGLTLPLSYEQYF
TRBJ2-1,few,TRBV6-1,-,TGTGCCAGCAGTGAAGGGCGGAGGGCCTACAATGAGCAGTTCTTC,CASSEGRRAYNEQFF
TRBJ2-1,-,TRBV10-2,-,TGCGCCAGAGCTCTGGGGGTATACAATGAGCAGTTCTTC,CARALGVYNEQFF
TRBJ2-5,once,TRBV7-7,TRBD1,TGTGCCAGCAGCTTAGCCCCCCCCGGGACAGGGGGCCGAGAGACCCAGTACTTC,CASSLAPPGTGGRETQYF
TRBJ1-1,-,TRBV6-5,-,TGTGCCAGCAGTGCTTGGTCTGAAGCTTTCTTT,CASSAWSEAFF
TRBJ2-3,-,TRBV5-1,-,TGCGCCAGCAGAAACCGAGATACGCAGTATTTT,CASRNRDTQYF
TRBJ1-5,-,TRBV15,-,TGTGCCACCAGCAGGGACGATCAGCCCCAGCATTTT,CATSRDDQPQHF
TRBJ2-3,-,TRBV6-1,TRBD2,TGTGCCAGCAGTGAAGCGCTGGCTAGCGGGGGAGATACGCAGTATTTT,CASSEALASGGDTQYF
TRBJ2-3,-,TRBV29-1,-,TGCAGCGAAACCATAAACACAGATACGCAGTATTTT,CSETINTDTQYF
TRBJ2-7,few,TRBV29-1,TRBD2,TGCAGTGTCGGGGGGACGGGAGTGGGAAACGAGCAGTACTTC,CSVGGTGVGNEQYF
TRBJ2-1,-,TRBV4-2,-,TGTGCCAGCAGCTTCAATCGGGAGCAGTTCTTC,CASSFNREQFF
TRBJ2-7,-,TRBV27,-,TGTGCCAGCAGTTTAGTCAGGGCCCACGAGCAGTACTTC,CASSLVRAHEQYF
TRBJ2-6,-,TRBV5-1,-,TGCGCCAGCAGCCTTCCACTCTCTGGGGCCAACGTCCTGACTTTC,CASSLPLSGANVLTF
TRBJ1-5,few,TRBV28,-,TGTGCCAGCAGTTTATCTGGGATTGAAGTTGCTCAGCCCCAGCATTTT,CASSLSGIEVAQPQHF
TRBJ2-7,-,TRBV5-4,TRBD2,TGTGCCAGCAGCCGATTTAGCGGGAGCATTACCGAGCAGTACTTC,CASSRFSGSITEQYF
TRBJ2-1,once,TRBV7-6,TRBD2,TGTGCCAGCAGCCTCTCGGGACTAGGCTCCTACAATGAGCAGTTCTTC,CASSLSGLGSYNEQFF
TRBJ1-5,-,TRBV6-5,-,TGTGCCAGCAGTTTGGCCCCAAGTGGCAATCAGCCCCAGCATTTT,CASSLAPSGNQPQHF
TRBJ1-1,once,TRBV7-9,-,TGTGCCAGCAGCGCCTTGTCTTTTAGTTCGTCTGAAGCTTTCTTT,CASSALSFSSSEAFF
TRBJ2-6,-,TRBV28,-,TGTGCCAGCAGTGAATCCACAGGGGCCAACGTCCTGACTTTC,CASSESTGANVLTF
TRBJ1-1,-,TRBV7-3,-,TGTGCCAGCAGCCTGGGCCAAGGGACTGAAGCTTTCTTT,CASSLGQGTEAFF
TRBJ2-7,-,TRBV2,-,TGTGCCAGCACCTTGGATAGCAGCTACGAGCAGTACTTC,CASTLDSSYEQYF
TRBJ2-2,-,TRBV18,-,TGTGCCAGCTCACCGGGACATTCGTTAAACGGGGAGCTGTTTTTT,CASSPGHSLNGELFF
TRBJ1-1,-,TRBV30,-,TGTGCCTGGAGTGAGGCAGGGGAGACTGAAGCTTTCTTT,CAWSEAGETEAFF
TRBJ1-2,few,TRBV5-6,-,TGTGCCAGCAGCTTGGAACGGTTGGGGGGTGGCTACACCTTC,CASSLERLGGGYTF
TRBJ1-1,-,TRBV27,-,TGTGCCAGCAGTTTCTACAGGGAAGGCGGGACTGAAGCTTTCTTT,CASSFYREGGTEAFF
TRBJ1-1,few,TRBV20-1,-,TGCACCCTGACCGAGAACACTGAAGCTTTCTTT,CTLTENTEAFF
TRBJ2-5,once,TRBV28,-,TGTGCCAGCAGGCCGGGACGTCCAACCGGGACCCAGTACTTC,CASRPGRPTGTQYF
TRBJ2-6,-,TRBV5-5,-,TGTGCCAGCAGTTTTGCAGGGGCTTACTCTGGGGCCAACGTCCTGACTTTC,CASSFAGAYSGANVLTF
TRBJ1-5,few,TRBV28,-,TGTGCCAGCAGTTTTGGGGACACGGGCAATCAGCCCCAGCATTTT,CASSFGDTGNQPQHF
TRBJ1-2,few,TRBV7-6,-,TGTGCCAGCAGCTTATTGATTGGGGACGGCGGGTCTGGCTACACCTTC,CASSLLIGDGGSGYTF
TRBJ1-2,-,TRBV7-2,-,TGTGCCAGCAGCTCACGATGGACGGAGAACTATGGCTACACCTTC,CASSSRWTENYGYTF
TRBJ2-5,-,TRBV6-1,-,TGTGCCAGCAGTGAAAGCAGCCAAGAGACCCAGTACTTC,CASSESSQETQYF
TRBJ1-3,once,TRBV18,-,TGTGCCAGCTCACCACGGCCGGAAAACACCATATATTTT,CASSPRPENTIYF
TRBJ1-1,once,TRBV27,-,TGTGCCAGCAGTCGGGGGGGCGCTGAAGCTTTCTTT,CASSRGGAEAFF
TRBJ1-2,-,TRBV28,TRBD1,TGTGCCAGCAGTGCCCAGGGGGACTATGGCTACACCTTC,CASSAQGDYGYTF
TRBJ1-3,many,TRBV4-1,-,TGCGCCAGCAGCCACCTCGACAGCTCTGGAAACACCATATATTTT,CASSHLDSSGNTIYF
TRBJ2-6,-,TRBV19,-,TGTGCCAGTAGCGCGATTGGAGGCTCTGGGGCCAACGTCCTGACTTTC,CASSAIGGSGANVLTF
TRBJ2-1,-,TRBV10-3,TRBD1,TGTACCCAGGGGCGGACAGGATCGTACAATGAGCAGTTCTTC,CTQGRTGSYNEQFF